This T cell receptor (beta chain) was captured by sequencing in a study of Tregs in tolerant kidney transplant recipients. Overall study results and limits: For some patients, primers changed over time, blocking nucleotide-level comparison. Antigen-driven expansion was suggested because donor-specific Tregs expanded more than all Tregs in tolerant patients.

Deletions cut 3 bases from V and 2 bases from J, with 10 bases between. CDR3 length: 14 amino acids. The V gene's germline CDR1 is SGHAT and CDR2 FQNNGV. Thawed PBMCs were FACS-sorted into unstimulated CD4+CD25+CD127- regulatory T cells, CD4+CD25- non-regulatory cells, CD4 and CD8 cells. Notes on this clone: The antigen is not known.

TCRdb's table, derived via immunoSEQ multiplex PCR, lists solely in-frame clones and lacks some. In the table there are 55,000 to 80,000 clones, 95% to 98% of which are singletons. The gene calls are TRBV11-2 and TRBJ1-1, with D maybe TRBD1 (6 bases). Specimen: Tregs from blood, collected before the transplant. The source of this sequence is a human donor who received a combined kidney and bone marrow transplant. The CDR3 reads CASSLHRVNTEAFF. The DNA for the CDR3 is TGTGCCAGCAGCTTGCACAGGGTTAACACTGAAGCTTTCTTT.